A selection of T cell receptor beta chains follows, all from one sample in a study of T cell responses to AZD1222 COVID-19 vaccine. The repertoire was sequenced with immunoSEQ multiplex PCR; TCRdb's copy has only in-frame clones and lacks some. This table holds 150,000 or so clones, around 93% found once. The sequenced sample was peripheral blood, obtained on day 0 of AZD1222 vaccination. All receptors derive from an adult in good health. The CDR3 runs from the conserved cysteine through the conserved F or W. Each record gives: J gene, D gene, clone size, V gene, CDR3 DNA, CDR3 protein. D genes are given only for firm matches. Clone size is given for some rows only: seen once, a few or many times, or a class if the clone is expanded.

TRBJ1-3	.	.	TRBV30	TGTGCCTGGACGGGAGGCTCTGGAAACACCATATATTTT	CAWTGGSGNTIYF
TRBJ1-1	.	.	TRBV19	TGTGCCAGTAGTCTAGTCGGGGGGAACACTGAAGCTTTCTTT	CASSLVGGNTEAFF
TRBJ1-2	.	.	TRBV7-2	TGTGCCAGCAGCCAGACAGGCCCGTATGGCTACACCTTC	CASSQTGPYGYTF
TRBJ1-1	TRBD1	.	TRBV5-6	TGTGCCAGCGCCGGACAGGGGGTGGAAGCTTTCTTT	CASAGQGVEAFF
TRBJ1-2	TRBD1	.	TRBV7-2	TGTGCCAGCAGCTCACAGACAGGGGGGAACTATGGCTACACCTTC	CASSSQTGGNYGYTF
TRBJ2-1	.	.	TRBV2	TGTGCCAGCACCCTAGCGCGCACCTACAATGAGCAGTTCTTC	CASTLARTYNEQFF
TRBJ2-7	.	few	TRBV19	TGTGCCAGTAGTGGGGGACAGTCCGGGGGCTACGAGCAGTACTTC	CASSGGQSGGYEQYF
TRBJ2-3	.	.	TRBV29-1	TGCAGCGTTGGGGTTTTAGGCACCCGAATCCTAGATACGCAGTATTTT	CSVGVLGTRILDTQYF
TRBJ2-1	.	.	TRBV10-3	TGTGCCATCAGTGAGTTTGTGGGTACACGTTCCCATGAGCAGTTCTTC	CAISEFVGTRSHEQFF
TRBJ1-4	.	.	TRBV6-5	TGTGCCAGCAGTCCATCCTGGTTTAATGAAAAACTGTTTTTT	CASSPSWFNEKLFF